The 17 T cell receptor beta chains listed next were all sequenced from one sample in a study of cytomegalovirus exposure and HLA in healthy donors. The primer mix had 60 Vbeta and 13 Jbeta primers. The protocol was immunoSEQ multiplex PCR, while the TCRdb copy is restricted to in-frame clones and leaves out a portion. Among under 130,000 clones listed, roughly 80% were seen once. Sequencing was performed on PBMCs. These receptors came from a woman aged 40 to 49 in good health and CMV-seropositive.

The chain combines TRBV28 with TRBJ2-4, with 8 bases that match TRBD1. Germline trimming cut 7 bases from V and 1 base from J; bases unmatched to any gene: 15. Germline CDR1 and CDR2: MDHEN and SYDVKM. The CDR3 has 18 residues. The CDR3 sequence is CASKVRGLGFRAKNIQYF. CDR3 sequence (DNA): TGTGCCAGCAAGGTCAGGGGGCTAGGGTTTCGGGCCAAAAACATTCAGTACTTC.

This clone was detected only a few times. V and J are TRBV27 and TRBJ1-1, with D uncertain. Trimming pared 1 base from V and 2 bases from J, leaving 14 bases between. Per germline, CDR1 MNHEY and CDR2 SMNVEV (reference sequence). CDR3 size: 16 residues. CDR3 sequence (DNA): TGTGCCAGCAGTTTATTGGGCAGACATATCAACACTGAAGCTTTCTTT. It translates to CASSLLGRHINTEAFF.

This clone was detected only a few times. This chain links TRBV29-1 with TRBJ2-3, with D unresolved. Germline lookup yields CDR1 SQVTM and CDR2 ANQGSEA. Trimming took 0 bases from V and 0 from J, leaving 10 bases between them. This CDR3 region has 15 residues. CDR3 loop: CSVEDYLYSTDTQYF. CDR3 nucleotide sequence: TGCAGCGTTGAAGACTACCTATATAGCACAGATACGCAGTATTTT.

V is TRBV28 and J is TRBJ1-2; TRBD1 might be the D (5 bases). The V and J ends lost 5 bases and 8 bases respectively, with 24 bases between them. This CDR3 has 16 amino acids. Germline V CDR1 and CDR2: MDHEN, SYDVKM. The CDR3 bases are TGTGCCAGCAGTCCTCCCAGGACAAGGTCGACGCCAGGCTACACCTTC. Its translation is CASSPPRTRSTPGYTF.

This CDR3 reads CASSAPGTPPGATYEQYF. The CDR3 nucleotides are TGTGCCAGCAGTGCGCCTGGGACACCCCCCGGGGCCACCTACGAGCAGTACTTC. This sequence joins TRBV6-1 and TRBJ2-7; TRBD1 is a possible D gene (6 bases). Looked up from germline, CDR1 is MNHNS and CDR2 is SASEGT. The CDR3 is made up of 18 amino acids. V was clipped by 4 bases and J by 2 bases, with 24 bases between them.

Only a few counts were recorded for this clone. The rearrangement uses TRBV18 and TRBJ2-5; D is possibly TRBD2 (6 bases). Trimming left V 2 bases short and J 3 bases short, with 7 bases between. CDR1 is KGHSH, CDR2 LQKENI, per germline. This CDR3 contains 13 residues. The DNA of the CDR3 is TGTGCCAGCTCACCATCGGGGGAAGAGACCCAGTACTTC. Translating it yields CASSPSGEETQYF.

The gene calls are TRBV7-6 and TRBJ1-3; 9 bases line up with TRBD1. CDR1 is SGHVS, CDR2 FNYEAQ, per germline. V lost 5 bases and J lost 0; bases outside the gene matches: 5. The CDR3 consists of 16 residues. Written as DNA, the CDR3 is TGTGCCAGCAGCCGGGACAGGGTGACCTCTGGAAACACCATATATTTT. Translating it yields CASSRDRVTSGNTIYF.

The chain joins TRBV4-3 to TRBJ1-3; D is possibly TRBD1 (5 bases). CDR3 length: 17 residues. V was trimmed by 0 bases and J by 10 bases, leaving 22 bases between them. CDR1 is LGHNA and CDR2 is YSLEER in the germline V gene. CDR3 in amino acids: CASSQEGPGQVGGTIYF. CDR3 sequence (DNA): TGCGCCAGCAGCCAAGAGGGCCCAGGCCAGGTGGGGGGGACCATATATTTT.

The V gene is TRBV5-4, the J gene TRBJ1-1; D remains unclear. The CDR3 is made up of 14 amino acids. Per the germline V gene, CDR1 is SGHNT and CDR2 is YYREEE (reference sequence). V was pared by 2 bases and J by 2 bases, with 10 bases between. CDR3 sequence (DNA): TGTGCCAGCAGCTTCCCCGGTTCTAACACTGAAGCTTTCTTT. This gives the protein CASSFPGSNTEAFF.

This rearrangement joins TRBV6-1 to TRBJ1-1; no definite D call. This CDR3 contains 13 residues. Germline CDR1 is MNHNS and CDR2 is SASEGT. V dropped 6 bases and J dropped 4 bases, with 12 bases sitting between them. CDR3 nucleotides: TGTGCCAGCAGACTTCTAGGTAGCACTGAAGCTTTCTTT. It yields the protein CASRLLGSTEAFF.

V is TRBV27 and J is TRBJ2-3; D gene unclear. V was trimmed by 5 bases and J by 3 bases, leaving 12 bases between them. Germline V gene data show CDR1 as MNHEY and CDR2 as SMNVEV (reference sequence). CDR3 length: 14 residues. Written as DNA, the CDR3 is TGTGCCAGCAGTAACTACTCCCAGACAGATACGCAGTATTTT. Protein product: CASSNYSQTDTQYF.

V usage is TRBV21-1 and J usage is TRBJ2-7; TRBD2 is the table's D call, not checked against the DNA. TRBV21-1 constitutes a pseudogene. CDR3 length equals 17 residues. CDR3 nucleotides: TGTGCCAGCAGTGTGGGGGTCAGGCTAGCGGAATCCTACGAGCAGTACTTC. Translating gives CASSVGVRLAESYEQYF.

The chain combines TRBV9 with TRBJ1-6, with 8 bases fitting TRBD1. The CDR3 runs to 18 residues. In germline, CDR1 is SGDLS, CDR2 YYNGEE. The V and J ends lost 0 bases and 7 bases, in that order; junction bases with no gene match: 12. The CDR3 region has the DNA TGTGCCAGCAGCGTAGCCTCCGGACAGGGCAGCTCCAATTCACCCCTCCACTTT. Translation: CASSVASGQGSSNSPLHF.

The gene calls are TRBV18 and TRBJ2-5; tentatively, D is TRBD1 (6 bases). Matching the DNA end better, TRBJ2-7 makes the J call doubtful. This CDR3 spans 14 amino acids. Germline CDR1 reads KGHSH; CDR2 reads LQKENI. The DNA for the CDR3 is TGTGCCAGCTCACCACCCGGACAGAGATACGAGCAGTACTTC. This sequence encodes CASSPPGQRYEQYF.

The chain is built from TRBV19 and TRBJ2-1; 11 bases are a match to TRBD1. Germline V gives CDR1 LNHDA, CDR2 SQIVND (reference sequence). The CDR3 consists of 15 residues. With 6 bases clipped from V and 4 bases from J, the junction kept 5 bases outside the gene matches. In DNA form, the CDR3 reads TGTGCCAGTAGCCTCGGGACAGGGGGATACAATGAGCAGTTCTTC. It specifies CASSLGTGGYNEQFF.

This chain joins TRBV4-1 and TRBJ1-3; TRBD1 agrees at 9 bases. CDR1 and CDR2 from the germline V gene are MGHRA and YSYEKL. The CDR3 is 17 amino acids. Losses at the gene ends were 4 bases for V and 0 bases for J; bases not matched to a gene: 7. The CDR3: CASSPPYRGRSGNTIYF. The CDR3 DNA reads TGCGCCAGCAGCCCGCCTTACAGGGGGCGCTCTGGAAACACCATATATTTT.

The rearrangement uses TRBV5-1 and TRBJ2-1; 10 nucleotides match TRBD2. V lost 5 bases to trimming and J lost 0 bases; unmatched junction nucleotides: 2. Germline-derived CDR1 and CDR2 are SGHRS and YFSETQ. The CDR3 is made up of 15 amino acids. The CDR3 here is CASRLAGSSYNEQFF. CDR3 sequence (DNA): TGCGCCAGCAGACTAGCGGGGAGCTCCTACAATGAGCAGTTCTTC.